The present TCR beta chain was sequenced within a study of identical twins. The study, taken as a whole, reports: Beta out-of-frame twin sharing showed a weaker excess.

TCRdb passed the 5' RACE reads through MiXCR, listing each CDR3 protein once. This table has around 1.7 million distinct CDR3 sequences, around a third appearing once. This clonotype turned up a few times. Its antigen is not identified. All donors were healthy Caucasians. The CDR3 runs 15 residues. The germline CDR1 and CDR2 sequences are MNHNS and SASEGT. Losses at the gene ends were 4 bases for V and 2 bases for J; bases not matched to a gene: 4. The source material was cord blood. V is TRBV6-1 and J is TRBJ1-5, with 8 positions matching TRBD1. This clonotype was sampled from a newborn girl in good health. The CDR3 protein is CASSVQTGGNQPQHF. The CDR3 bases are TGTGCCAGCAGTGTACAGACAGGGGGCAATCAGCCCCAGCATTTT.